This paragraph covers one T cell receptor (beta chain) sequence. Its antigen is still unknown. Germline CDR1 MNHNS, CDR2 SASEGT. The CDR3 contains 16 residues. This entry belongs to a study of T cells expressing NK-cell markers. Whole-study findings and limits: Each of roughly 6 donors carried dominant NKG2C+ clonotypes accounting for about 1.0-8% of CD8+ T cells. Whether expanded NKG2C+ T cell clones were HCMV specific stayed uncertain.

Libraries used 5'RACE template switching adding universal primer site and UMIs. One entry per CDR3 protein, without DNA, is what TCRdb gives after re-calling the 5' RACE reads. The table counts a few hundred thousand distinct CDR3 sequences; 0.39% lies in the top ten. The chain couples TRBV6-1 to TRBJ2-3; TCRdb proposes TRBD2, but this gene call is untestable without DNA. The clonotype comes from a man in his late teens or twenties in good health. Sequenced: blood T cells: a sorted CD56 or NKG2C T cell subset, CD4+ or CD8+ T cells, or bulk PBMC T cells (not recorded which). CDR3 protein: CASRSQVGGGTDTQYF.